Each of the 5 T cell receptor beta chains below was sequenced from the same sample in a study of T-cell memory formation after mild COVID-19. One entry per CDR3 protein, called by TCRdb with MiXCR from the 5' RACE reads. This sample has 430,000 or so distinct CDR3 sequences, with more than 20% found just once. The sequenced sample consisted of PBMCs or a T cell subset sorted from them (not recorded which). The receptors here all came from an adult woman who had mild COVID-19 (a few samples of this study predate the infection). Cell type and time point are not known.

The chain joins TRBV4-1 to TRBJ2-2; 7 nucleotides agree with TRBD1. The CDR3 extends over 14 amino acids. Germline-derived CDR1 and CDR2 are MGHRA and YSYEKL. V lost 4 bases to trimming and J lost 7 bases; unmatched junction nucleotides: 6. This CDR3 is CASSLERQGGELFF. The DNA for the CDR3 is TGCGCCAGCAGCCTCGAAAGACAGGGCGGGGAGCTGTTTTTT.

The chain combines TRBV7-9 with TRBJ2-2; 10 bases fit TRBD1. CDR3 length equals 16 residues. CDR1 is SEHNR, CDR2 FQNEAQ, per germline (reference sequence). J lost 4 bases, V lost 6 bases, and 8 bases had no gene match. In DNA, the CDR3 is TGTGCCAGCAGTCATACTGACAGGGGGCTCACCGGGGAGCTGTTTTTT. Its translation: CASSHTDRGLTGELFF.

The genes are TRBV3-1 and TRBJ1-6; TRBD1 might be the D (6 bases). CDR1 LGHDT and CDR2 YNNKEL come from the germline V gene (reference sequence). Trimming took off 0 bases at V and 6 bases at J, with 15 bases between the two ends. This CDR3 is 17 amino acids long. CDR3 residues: CASSQDSAGAINSPLHF. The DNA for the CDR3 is TGTGCCAGCAGCCAAGATTCAGCAGGGGCGATTAATTCACCCCTCCACTTT.

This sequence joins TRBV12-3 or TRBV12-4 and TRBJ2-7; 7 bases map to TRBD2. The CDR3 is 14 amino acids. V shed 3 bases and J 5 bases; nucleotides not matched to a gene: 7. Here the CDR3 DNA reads TGTGCCAGCAGTTTCGCCGGTGGGAGGGACGAGCAGTACTTC. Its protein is CASSFAGGRDEQYF.

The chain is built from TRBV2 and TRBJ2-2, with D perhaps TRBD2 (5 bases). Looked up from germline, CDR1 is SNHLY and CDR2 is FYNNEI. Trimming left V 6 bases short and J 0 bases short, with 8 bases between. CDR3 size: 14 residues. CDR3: CASRGRPNTGELFF. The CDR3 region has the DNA TGTGCCAGCAGGGGGAGACCGAACACCGGGGAGCTGTTTTTT. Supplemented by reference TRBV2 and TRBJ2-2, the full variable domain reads EPEVTQTPSHQVTQMGQEVILRCVPISNHLYFYWYRQILGQKVEFLVSFYNNEISEKSEIFDDQFSVERPDGSNFTLKIRSTKLEDSAMYFCASRGRPNTGELFFGEGSRLTVL.